This is a list of T cell receptor beta chains from one sample in a study of early T cells in non-severe SARS-CoV-2 infection. MiXCR, applied by TCRdb to the 5' RACE reads, yields one record per CDR3 protein. Of around 53,000 distinct CDR3 sequences in the sample, around 12% were seen once. This specimen was whole blood, taken at baseline. These receptors all come from an adult who was a healthcare worker with PCR-confirmed SARS-CoV-2 infection or an uninfected control (not recorded which). Each CDR3 is given with its conserved first and last residue. Fields, in order: J gene, clone size, V gene, CDR3 protein. Clone size is shown for a subset of rows, as once, few, many or a class of expanded clone.

TRBJ2-5	-	TRBV11-2	CASSHRLHRGQETQYF
TRBJ2-3	-	TRBV7-9	CASSGPSGMSTDTQYF
TRBJ1-3	-	TRBV5-1	CASSLRGTALDSGNTIYF
TRBJ1-1	-	TRBV29-1	CSVGTGPRDTEAFF
TRBJ2-5	few	TRBV7-9	CASSLGGRVKETQYF
TRBJ2-7	-	TRBV11-3	CASSSRDRAYEQYF
TRBJ2-1	many	TRBV11-3	CASSLVPGGRSEQFF
TRBJ2-1	-	TRBV13	CASSLGTSGKSYNEQFF
TRBJ1-4	-	TRBV28	CASRRGHRLNEKLFF
TRBJ2-7	many	TRBV5-1	CASSSLQGGEQYF
TRBJ2-1	many	TRBV7-2	CASGKGGSEQFF
TRBJ1-5	many	TRBV20-1	CSALGQGAVLQDQPQHF
TRBJ1-5	few	TRBV18	CASSPISLGVSNQPQHF
TRBJ2-7	-	TRBV6-5	CASSYGLAGGPNEQYF
TRBJ2-2	few	TRBV6-6	CASTYSGTGSTGELFF